Listed below are T cell receptor beta chains from one sample, sequenced in a study of blood T cells in healthy people across ages. TCRdb reprocessed the 5' RACE reads via MiXCR and lists one record per CDR3 protein. This table has roughly 1.7 million distinct CDR3 sequences, almost 35% appearing once. Sequencing was carried out using blood. These receptors came from a woman under 40 in good health. The CDR3 runs from the conserved cysteine through the conserved F or W. Fields, in order: J gene, CDR3 length, clone size, V gene, D gene, CDR3 protein, CDR3 DNA. D genes are given only for firm matches. A clone size is listed for some rows: how often the clone was seen (once, few, many), or a class if it is expanded.

>TRBJ1-4|14|NA|TRBV27|NA
CASSLFGNNEKLFF
TGTGCCAGCAGTTTGTTCGGAAATAATGAAAAACTGTTTTTT
>TRBJ2-1|13|NA|TRBV3-1|NA
CASSPGGLREPFF
TGTGCCAGCAGCCCAGGGGGGTTGAGGGAGCCGTTCTTC
>TRBJ2-5|16|NA|TRBV5-6|NA
CASSLLQKEYEETQYF
TGTGCCAGCAGCTTGCTACAAAAAGAATACGAGGAGACCCAGTACTTC
>TRBJ2-7|16|many|TRBV28|NA
CASSSPGHGMTYEQYF
TGTGCCAGCAGTTCCCCGGGACACGGAATGACCTACGAGCAGTACTTC
>TRBJ2-7|13|few|TRBV29-1|TRBD2
CCVEGTSDYEQYF
TGCTGCGTTGAAGGGACTAGCGACTACGAGCAGTACTTC
>TRBJ2-3|14|many|TRBV4-1|NA
CASSLGTPKDTQYF
TGCGCCAGCAGCCTAGGGACCCCGAAGGATACGCAGTATTTT
>TRBJ1-6|11|NA|TRBV6-1|NA
CASMRDPPLHF
TGTGCCAGCATGAGGGATCCACCCCTCCACTTT
>TRBJ2-1|13|NA|TRBV11-2|NA
CASSLQFGNEQFF
TGTGCCAGCAGCTTACAGTTTGGCAATGAGCAGTTCTTC
>TRBJ2-4|16|few|TRBV15|TRBD2
CATPRGAGAGKNIQYF
TGTGCCACCCCAAGGGGAGCGGGAGCAGGCAAAAACATTCAGTACTTC
>TRBJ2-1|14|once|TRBV27|NA
CASSLAVNTFEQFF
TGTGCCAGCAGTTTAGCGGTTAACACTTTTGAGCAGTTCTTC
>TRBJ2-2|14|NA|TRBV4-1|NA
CASSQDPQTGELFF
TGCGCCAGCAGCCAAGATCCTCAGACCGGGGAGCTGTTTTTT
>TRBJ2-5|15|many|TRBV15|TRBD1
CATSRDGQEQETQYF
TGTGCCACCAGCAGAGATGGACAGGAGCAAGAGACCCAGTACTTC
>TRBJ2-1|17|few|TRBV20-1|NA
CSARDGGGTRSYNEQFF
TGCAGTGCTAGAGATGGGGGGGGGACACGTTCCTACAATGAGCAGTTCTTC
>TRBJ1-5|14|few|TRBV7-2|NA
CASSLGGGGKPQHF
TGTGCCAGCAGCTTAGGCGGGGGCGGGAAGCCCCAGCATTTT
>TRBJ2-5|16|NA|TRBV28|NA
CASVAGPPPLQETQYF
TGTGCCAGCGTGGCGGGGCCTCCTCCACTCCAAGAGACCCAGTACTTC
>TRBJ2-5|15|many|TRBV28|NA
CASSFEVPHQETQYF
TGTGCCAGCAGTTTCGAAGTTCCCCACCAAGAGACCCAGTACTTC
>TRBJ2-7|13|few|TRBV6-6|NA
CASRGGSQGEQYF
TGTGCCAGCAGAGGGGGGAGTCAGGGCGAGCAGTACTTC
>TRBJ2-1|16|NA|TRBV5-6|TRBD2
CASSWMQRGSLDEQFF
TGTGCCAGCAGCTGGATGCAGCGGGGGAGTCTCGATGAGCAGTTCTTC
>TRBJ1-6|14|many|TRBV4-1|NA
CASSQLRVASPLHF
TGCGCCAGCAGCCAATTGAGGGTAGCTTCACCCCTCCACTTT
>TRBJ1-2|19|few|TRBV4-1|TRBD1
CASSQDGVAGGITNYGYTF
TGCGCCAGCAGCCAAGACGGCGTGGCAGGGGGAATTACCAACTATGGCTACACCTTC
>TRBJ1-4|13|NA|TRBV15|NA
CATSVGEGEKLFF
TGTGCCACCAGCGTGGGGGAGGGGGAAAAACTGTTTTTT
>TRBJ2-6|15|NA|TRBV5-1|NA
CASSLHRAGANVLTF
TGCGCCAGCAGCTTGCACAGGGCTGGGGCCAACGTCCTGACTTTC
>TRBJ2-7|14|NA|TRBV12-3/TRBV12-4|NA
CASSLRPGSYEQYF
TGTGCCAGCAGTTTAAGACCCGGCTCCTACGAGCAGTACTTC
>TRBJ2-6|16|NA|TRBV20-1|NA
CSARDSTRSGANVLTF
TGCAGTGCTAGAGATTCGACGCGCTCTGGGGCCAACGTCCTGACTTTC
>TRBJ2-5|16|NA|TRBV12-3/TRBV12-4|TRBD2
CASSLTSGGVEETQYF
TGTGCCAGCAGTTTAACTAGCGGGGGAGTAGAAGAGACCCAGTACTTC
>TRBJ2-1|16|NA|TRBV5-1|NA
CASSSVDRSNYNEQFF
TGCGCCAGCAGCTCGGTAGACAGATCGAATTACAATGAGCAGTTCTTC
>TRBJ2-6|18|many|TRBV4-1|NA
CASSQDVRGASGANVLTF
TGCGCCAGCAGCCAAGACGTCCGTGGAGCGTCTGGGGCCAACGTCCTGACTTTC
>TRBJ2-7|16|few|TRBV28|NA
CASSFPVGVGSYEQYF
TGTGCCAGCAGTTTCCCCGTTGGCGTCGGCTCCTACGAGCAGTACTTC
>TRBJ2-7|15|NA|TRBV18|TRBD2
CASSPTGAGRGEQYF
TGTGCCAGCTCACCAACTGGAGCGGGGAGGGGCGAGCAGTACTTC
>TRBJ1-3|14|NA|TRBV20-1|NA
CSARSGEAGNTIYF
TGCAGTGCTAGGTCAGGGGAAGCTGGAAACACCATATATTTT
>TRBJ2-3|15|few|TRBV20-1|TRBD2
CSASQLAGDADTQYF
TGCAGTGCTAGTCAGCTAGCGGGAGACGCAGATACGCAGTATTTT
>TRBJ2-7|16|NA|TRBV13|TRBD2
CASSLGLREVSYEQYF
TGTGCCAGCAGCTTAGGTTTACGGGAGGTCTCCTACGAGCAGTACTTC
>TRBJ2-3|15|few|TRBV10-3|TRBD2
CAIRGTSGRTDTQYF
TGTGCCATCAGAGGGACTAGCGGGAGAACAGATACGCAGTATTTT
>TRBJ2-7|15|few|TRBV12-3/TRBV12-4|NA
CASRAGTSPSYEQYF
TGTGCCAGCAGGGCCGGGACATCCCCTTCCTACGAGCAGTACTTC
>TRBJ2-7|17|few|TRBV27|NA
CASSFQGGDAGPYEQYF
TGTGCCAGCAGTTTCCAAGGGGGCGACGCGGGACCCTACGAGCAGTACTTC
>TRBJ1-2|16|few|TRBV7-9|NA
CASSSNYRVSYYGYTF
TGTGCCAGCAGCTCCAATTACAGGGTGAGCTACTATGGCTACACCTTC
>TRBJ2-3|15|NA|TRBV4-1|NA
CASSRGQGMMNTQYF
TGCGCCAGCAGCCGAGGGCAGGGGATGATGAATACGCAGTATTTT
>TRBJ1-2|14|NA|TRBV29-1|NA
CSVDPTSPNYGYTF
TGCAGCGTTGACCCGACGTCGCCTAACTATGGCTACACCTTC
>TRBJ2-7|12|NA|TRBV20-1|NA
CSARPERAKQYF
TGCAGTGCTAGGCCAGAACGGGCCAAGCAGTACTTC
>TRBJ2-3|15|once|TRBV12-3/TRBV12-4|NA
CASISTRGITDTQYF
TGTGCCAGCATCTCGACTCGGGGCATCACAGATACGCAGTATTTT
>TRBJ1-2|16|NA|TRBV6-1|TRBD1
CASSSEWDRVLYGYTF
TGTGCCAGCAGTTCAGAGTGGGACAGGGTGCTCTATGGCTACACCTTC
>TRBJ2-7|18|NA|TRBV5-1|TRBD2
CASSLDGGRSLSSYEQYF
TGCGCCAGCAGCTTGGATGGCGGGAGGTCATTAAGCTCCTACGAGCAGTACTTC
>TRBJ2-1|17|NA|TRBV7-8|NA
CASSLETLTRSYNEQFF
TGTGCCAGCAGCTTAGAGACCCTTACTCGCTCCTACAATGAGCAGTTCTTC
>TRBJ1-2|10|NA|TRBV7-2|NA
CATGIYGYTF
TGTGCCACTGGGATCTATGGCTACACCTTC
>TRBJ2-5|14|NA|TRBV5-1|NA
CASSSAGPGETQYF
TGCGCCAGCAGCTCTGCGGGGCCGGGAGAGACCCAGTACTTC